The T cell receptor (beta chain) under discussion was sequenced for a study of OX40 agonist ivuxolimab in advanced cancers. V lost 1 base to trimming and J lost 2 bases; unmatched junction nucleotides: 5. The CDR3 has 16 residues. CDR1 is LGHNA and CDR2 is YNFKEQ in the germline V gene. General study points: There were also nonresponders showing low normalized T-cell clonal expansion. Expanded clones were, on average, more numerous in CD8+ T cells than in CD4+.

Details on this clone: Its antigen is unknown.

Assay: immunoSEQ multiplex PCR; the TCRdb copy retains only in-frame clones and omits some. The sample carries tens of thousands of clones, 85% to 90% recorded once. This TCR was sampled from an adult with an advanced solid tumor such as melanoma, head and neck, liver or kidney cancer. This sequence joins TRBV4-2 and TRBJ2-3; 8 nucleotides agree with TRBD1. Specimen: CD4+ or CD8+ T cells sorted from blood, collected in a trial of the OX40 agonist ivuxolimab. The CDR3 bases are TGTGCCAGCAGCCAAGGACAGGGGCCCGACACAGATACGCAGTATTTT. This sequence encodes CASSQGQGPDTDTQYF.